The clone carrying this T cell receptor beta chain appeared many times. Its antigen is currently unknown. This likely comes from a read error, as the CDR3 has no conserved phenylalanine or tryptophan at its end. V lost 7 bases and J lost 4, with 14 bases in between. The CDR3 is 14 amino acids. The germline CDR1 and CDR2 sequences are SGHRS and YFSETQ. These data originate in a study of tumor-infiltrating lymphocytes in primary liver carcinoma. Study-level information: Male and female patients aged 30 to 69 years made up the cohort. Study-level results: Lower overlap was observed for tumor-adjacent and tumor-blood pairs relative to tumor region pairs. Blood fell significantly below tumors in its top-250-clone fraction (p = 0.039).

cDNA specific to TCR beta was made from 500 ng of total RNA, with a constant-region primer employed for priming. Libraries of TCR beta came from three nested multiplex PCR rounds with slightly modified ARM-PCR. Rounds one and two of PCR, each of 10 to 11 cycles, were primed with TRBV1-TRBV30 forward primers and a C-beta reverse primer. MiXCR, run by TCRdb on the multiplex PCR reads, gives a single entry per CDR3 protein. The profile shows fewer than 25,000 distinct CDR3 sequences, approximately 70% of them singletons. Starting material for RNA and DNA co-extraction consisted of about 17-32 mg of unsorted bulk tissue. Five discrete regions of every tumor underwent sampling.

Sequencing input: liver tumor tissue from sampling region 1. The subset: tumor region T1, superior pole. The TCR originated in a man aged 40-50 years with primary liver carcinoma and hepatitis B virus infection. The rearrangement joins TRBV5-1 to TRBJ2-2, with D perhaps TRBD1 or TRBD2 (5 bases each). The CDR3 spells CASLGEAATGELFS. The DNA for the CDR3 is TGCGCCAGCTTGGGGGAAGCGGCCACCGGGGAGCTGTTTTCT.